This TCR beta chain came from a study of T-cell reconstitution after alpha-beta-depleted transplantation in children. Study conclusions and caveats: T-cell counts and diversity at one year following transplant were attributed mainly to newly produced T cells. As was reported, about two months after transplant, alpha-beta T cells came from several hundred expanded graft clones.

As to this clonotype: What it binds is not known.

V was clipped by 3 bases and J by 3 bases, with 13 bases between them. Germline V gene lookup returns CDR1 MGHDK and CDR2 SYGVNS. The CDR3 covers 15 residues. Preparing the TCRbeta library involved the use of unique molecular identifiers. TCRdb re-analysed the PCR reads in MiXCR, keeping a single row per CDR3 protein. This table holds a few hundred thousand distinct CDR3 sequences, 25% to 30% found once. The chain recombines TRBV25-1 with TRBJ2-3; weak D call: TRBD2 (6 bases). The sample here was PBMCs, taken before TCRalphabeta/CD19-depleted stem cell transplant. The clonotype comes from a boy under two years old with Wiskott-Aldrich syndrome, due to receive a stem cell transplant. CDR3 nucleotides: TGTGCCAGCAGTGAGCGTACTAGCAGGACAGATACGCAGTATTTT. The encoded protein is CASSERTSRTDTQYF. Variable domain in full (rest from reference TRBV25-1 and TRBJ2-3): EADIYQTPRYLVIGTGKKITLECSQTMGHDKMYWYQQDPGMELHLIHYSYGVNSTEKGDLSSESTVSRIRTEHFPLTLESARPSHTSQYLCASSERTSRTDTQYFGPGTRLTVL.